This TCR beta chain was identified in a study of Graves' ophthalmopathy and Graves' hyperthyroidism. Looking at the study overall: Samples of peripheral blood were obtained at initial diagnosis, prior to treatment of any kind.

Comment on this clonotype: Its specificity is unknown.

Other autoimmune diseases, uncontrolled infections, pregnancy or lactation ruled patients out of participation. As diagnostic evidence, clinical symptoms, serum thyroxine, TRAb, thyroid ultrasound and orbital computed tomography were relied upon. TCR beta CDR3 regions were amplified from RNA transcripts. RT-PCR with HTBI primers came first, then second-round multiplex PCR. TCRdb re-called the multiplex PCR reads through MiXCR, storing one row per CDR3 protein. The repertoire holds 400,000 to 500,000 distinct CDR3 sequences, with around 20% as singletons. General observations from the study: Among thyroid clonotypes expanded above 0.001 frequency, most also appeared in blood.

The CDR3 has 13 amino acids. V lost 5 bases and J 4 bases, leaving 11 bases between the germline ends. Per the germline V gene, CDR1 is MNHNS and CDR2 is SASEGT. The receptor comes from a woman under 30 with stable Graves' hyperthyroidism. This chain links TRBV6-1 with TRBJ1-2; the D is unclear. Sequences were obtained from peripheral blood. The DNA of the CDR3 is TGTGCCAGCAGTCCCCGTGCACCCTATGGCTACACCTTC. Its translation is CASSPRAPYGYTF.